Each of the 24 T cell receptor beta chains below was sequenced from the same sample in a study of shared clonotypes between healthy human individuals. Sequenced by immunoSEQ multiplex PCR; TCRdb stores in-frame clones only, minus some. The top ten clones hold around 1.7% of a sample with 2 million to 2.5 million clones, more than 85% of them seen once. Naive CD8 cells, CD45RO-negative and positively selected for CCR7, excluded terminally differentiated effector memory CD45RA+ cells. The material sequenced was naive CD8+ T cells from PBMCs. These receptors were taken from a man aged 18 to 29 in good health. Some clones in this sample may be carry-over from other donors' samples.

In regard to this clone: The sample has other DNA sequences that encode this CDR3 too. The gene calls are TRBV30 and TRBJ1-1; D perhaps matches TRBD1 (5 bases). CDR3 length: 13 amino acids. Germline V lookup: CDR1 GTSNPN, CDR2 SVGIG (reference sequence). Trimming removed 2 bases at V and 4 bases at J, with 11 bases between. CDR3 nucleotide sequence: TGTGCCTGGAGTATCGGGGCCGGCACTGAAGCTTTCTTT. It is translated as CAWSIGAGTEAFF.

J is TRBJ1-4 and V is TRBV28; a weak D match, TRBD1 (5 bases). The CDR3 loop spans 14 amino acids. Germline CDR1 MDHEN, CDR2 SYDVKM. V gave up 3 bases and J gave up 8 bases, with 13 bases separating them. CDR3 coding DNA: TGTGCCAGCAGTTTTCAGGGAGTAGGGGAAAAACTGTTTTTT. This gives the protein CASSFQGVGEKLFF.

The CDR3 loop is CASSLGLETGAEKLFF. The DNA of the CDR3 is TGCGCCAGCAGCTTGGGGTTGGAGACAGGGGCTGAAAAACTGTTTTTT. The chain joins TRBV5-1 to TRBJ1-4, with TRBD1 matching over 8 bases. Germline V gives CDR1 SGHRS, CDR2 YFSETQ. V shed 0 bases, J shed 7 bases, and the junction held 8 bases outside the gene matches. The CDR3 is 16 amino acids. Looking up the rest from reference TRBV5-1 and TRBJ1-4 gives the full variable domain: KAGVTQTPRYLIKTRGQQVTLSCSPISGHRSVSWYQQTPGQGLQFLFEYFSETQRNKGNFPGRFSGRQFSNSRSEMNVSTLELGDSALYLCASSLGLETGAEKLFFGSGTQLSVL.

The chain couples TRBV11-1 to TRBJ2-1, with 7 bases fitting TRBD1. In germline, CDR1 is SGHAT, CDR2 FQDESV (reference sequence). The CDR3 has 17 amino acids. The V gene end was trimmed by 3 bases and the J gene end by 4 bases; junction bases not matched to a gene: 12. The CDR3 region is CASSFSAGGVNYNEQFF. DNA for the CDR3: TGTGCCAGCAGCTTTAGCGCAGGGGGAGTAAATTACAATGAGCAGTTCTTC. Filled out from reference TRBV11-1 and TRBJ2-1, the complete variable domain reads EAEVAQSPRYKITEKSQAVAFWCDPISGHATLYWYRQILGQGPELLVQFQDESVVDDSQLPKDRFSAERLKGVDSTLKIQPAELGDSAMYLCASSFSAGGVNYNEQFFGPGTRLTVL.

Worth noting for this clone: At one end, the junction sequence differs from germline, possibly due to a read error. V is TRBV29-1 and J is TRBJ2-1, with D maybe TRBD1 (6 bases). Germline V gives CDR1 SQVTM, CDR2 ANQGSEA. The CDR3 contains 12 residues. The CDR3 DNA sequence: TGCAGCTTTGAGGGGGTTGCCAATGAGCAGTTCTTC. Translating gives CSFEGVANEQFF.

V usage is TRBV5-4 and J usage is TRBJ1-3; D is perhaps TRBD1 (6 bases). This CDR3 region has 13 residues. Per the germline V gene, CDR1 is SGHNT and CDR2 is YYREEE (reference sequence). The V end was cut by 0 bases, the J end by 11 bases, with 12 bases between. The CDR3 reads CASSLAEGGPIYF. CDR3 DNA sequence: TGTGCCAGCAGCTTGGCCGAGGGGGGTCCCATATATTTT.

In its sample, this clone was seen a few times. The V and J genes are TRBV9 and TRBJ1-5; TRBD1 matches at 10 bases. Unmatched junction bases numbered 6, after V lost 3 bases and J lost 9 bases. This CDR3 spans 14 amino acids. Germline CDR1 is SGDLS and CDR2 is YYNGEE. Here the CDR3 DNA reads TGTGCCAGCAGCGAGGGACAGGGGTTGTGGCCCCAGCATTTT. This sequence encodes CASSEGQGLWPQHF.

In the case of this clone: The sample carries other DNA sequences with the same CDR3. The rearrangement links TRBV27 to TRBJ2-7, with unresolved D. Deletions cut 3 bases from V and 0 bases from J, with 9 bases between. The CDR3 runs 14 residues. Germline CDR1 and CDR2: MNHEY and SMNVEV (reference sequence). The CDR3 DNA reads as TGTGCCAGCAGTTTTTCCCGCGGCTCCTACGAGCAGTACTTC. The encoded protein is CASSFSRGSYEQYF.

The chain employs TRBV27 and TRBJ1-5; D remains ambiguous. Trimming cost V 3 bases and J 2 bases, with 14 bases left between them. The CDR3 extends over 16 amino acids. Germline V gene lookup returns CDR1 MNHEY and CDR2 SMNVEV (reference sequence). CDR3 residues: CASSFLSVLGNQPQHF. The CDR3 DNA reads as TGTGCCAGCAGTTTTCTCTCGGTCTTGGGCAATCAGCCCCAGCATTTT.

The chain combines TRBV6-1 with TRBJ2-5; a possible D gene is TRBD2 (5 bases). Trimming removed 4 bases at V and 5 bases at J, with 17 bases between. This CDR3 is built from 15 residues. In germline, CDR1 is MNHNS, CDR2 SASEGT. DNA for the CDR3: TGTGCCAGCAGTGGATTTAGGAGGCCCCTGGAGACCCAGTACTTC. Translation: CASSGFRRPLETQYF.

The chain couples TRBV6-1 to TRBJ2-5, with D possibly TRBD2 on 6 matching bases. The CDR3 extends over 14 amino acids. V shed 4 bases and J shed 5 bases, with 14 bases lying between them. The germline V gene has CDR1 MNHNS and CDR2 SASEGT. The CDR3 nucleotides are TGTGCCAGCAGTGTATACGGGAGCAGGGAGACCCAGTACTTC. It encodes CASSVYGSRETQYF.

CDR3: CAWSPDITSSYNEQFF. CDR3 coding DNA: TGTGCCTGGAGTCCAGACATAACAAGCTCCTACAATGAGCAGTTCTTC. The chain couples TRBV30 to TRBJ2-1; no reliable D call. Trimming shortened V by 2 bases and J by 0 bases, and 14 bases separated the two germline ends. The length of the CDR3 is 16 residues. Germline V gene lookup returns CDR1 GTSNPN and CDR2 SVGIG (reference sequence).

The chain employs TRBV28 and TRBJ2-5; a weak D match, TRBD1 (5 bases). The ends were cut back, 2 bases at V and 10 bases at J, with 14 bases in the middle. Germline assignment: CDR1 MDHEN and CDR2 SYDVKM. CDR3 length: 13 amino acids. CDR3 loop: CASSLIEKGDQYF. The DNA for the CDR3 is TGTGCCAGCAGTTTAATCGAGAAAGGGGACCAGTACTTC.

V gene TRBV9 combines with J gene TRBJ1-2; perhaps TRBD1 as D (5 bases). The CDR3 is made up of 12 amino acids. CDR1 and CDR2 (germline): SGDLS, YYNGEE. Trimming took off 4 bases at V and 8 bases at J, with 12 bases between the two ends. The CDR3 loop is CASSSSGGGYTF. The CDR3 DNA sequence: TGTGCCAGCAGCTCCAGTGGGGGGGGCTACACCTTC.

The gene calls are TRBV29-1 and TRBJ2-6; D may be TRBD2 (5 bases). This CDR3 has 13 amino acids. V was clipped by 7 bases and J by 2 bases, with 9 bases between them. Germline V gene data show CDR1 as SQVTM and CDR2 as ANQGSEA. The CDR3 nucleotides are TGCAGCGGGGGAGACACTGGGGCCAACGTCCTGACTTTC. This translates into CSGGDTGANVLTF.

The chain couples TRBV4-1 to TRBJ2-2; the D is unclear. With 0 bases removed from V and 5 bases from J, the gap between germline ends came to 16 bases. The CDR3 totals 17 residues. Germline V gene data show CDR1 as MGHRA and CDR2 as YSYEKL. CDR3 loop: CASSQEGGVGETGELFF. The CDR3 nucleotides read TGCGCCAGCAGCCAAGAGGGTGGGGTTGGGGAAACCGGGGAGCTGTTTTTT.

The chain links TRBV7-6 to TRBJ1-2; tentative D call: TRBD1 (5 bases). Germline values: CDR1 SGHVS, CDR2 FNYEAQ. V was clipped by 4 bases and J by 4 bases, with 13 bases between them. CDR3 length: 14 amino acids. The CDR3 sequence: CASSSGTSGYGYTF. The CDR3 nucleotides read TGTGCCAGCAGCTCCGGGACCTCGGGCTATGGCTACACCTTC.

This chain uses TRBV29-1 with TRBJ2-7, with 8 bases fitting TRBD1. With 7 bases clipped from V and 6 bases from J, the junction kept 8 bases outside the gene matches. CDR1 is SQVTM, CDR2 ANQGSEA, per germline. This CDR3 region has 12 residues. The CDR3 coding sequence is TGCAGCGGCCGAGGACAGGGAGGCGAGCAGTACTTC. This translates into CSGRGQGGEQYF.

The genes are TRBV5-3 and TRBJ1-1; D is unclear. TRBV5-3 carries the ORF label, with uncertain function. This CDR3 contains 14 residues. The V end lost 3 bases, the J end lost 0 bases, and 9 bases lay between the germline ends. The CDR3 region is CARSSPPMNTEAFF. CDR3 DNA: TGTGCCAGAAGCTCCCCCCCGATGAACACTGAAGCTTTCTTT.

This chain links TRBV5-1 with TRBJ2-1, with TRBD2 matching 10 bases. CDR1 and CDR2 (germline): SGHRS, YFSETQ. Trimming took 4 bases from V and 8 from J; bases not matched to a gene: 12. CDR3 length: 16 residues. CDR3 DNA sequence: TGCGCCAGCAGCGTGACTAGCGGGTCAATTATCGATGAGCAGTTCTTC. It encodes CASSVTSGSIIDEQFF. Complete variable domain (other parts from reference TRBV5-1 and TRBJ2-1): KAGVTQTPRYLIKTRGQQVTLSCSPISGHRSVSWYQQTPGQGLQFLFEYFSETQRNKGNFPGRFSGRQFSNSRSEMNVSTLELGDSALYLCASSVTSGSIIDEQFFGPGTRLTVL.

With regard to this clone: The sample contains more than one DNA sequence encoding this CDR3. The CDR3 spells CASSWGGSYEQYF. The DNA of the CDR3 is TGTGCCAGCAGTTGGGGGGGCTCCTACGAGCAGTACTTC. V gene TRBV27 combines with J gene TRBJ2-7; 7 bases map to TRBD2. CDR3 length equals 13 residues. CDR1 and CDR2 (germline): MNHEY, SMNVEV (reference sequence). The trim removed 4 bases at V and 0 bases at J, leaving 0 bases unmatched.

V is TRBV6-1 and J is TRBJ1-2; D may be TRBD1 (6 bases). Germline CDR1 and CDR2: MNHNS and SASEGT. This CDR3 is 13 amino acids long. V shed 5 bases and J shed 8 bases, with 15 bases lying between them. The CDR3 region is CASSMPQGGGYTF. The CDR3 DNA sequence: TGTGCCAGCAGTATGCCACAGGGAGGAGGCTACACCTTC.

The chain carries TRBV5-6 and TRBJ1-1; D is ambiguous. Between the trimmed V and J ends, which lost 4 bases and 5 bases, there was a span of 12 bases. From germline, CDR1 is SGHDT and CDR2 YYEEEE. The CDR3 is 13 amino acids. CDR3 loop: CASSPGSITEAFF. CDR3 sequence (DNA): TGTGCCAGCAGCCCCGGTTCGATTACTGAAGCTTTCTTT.

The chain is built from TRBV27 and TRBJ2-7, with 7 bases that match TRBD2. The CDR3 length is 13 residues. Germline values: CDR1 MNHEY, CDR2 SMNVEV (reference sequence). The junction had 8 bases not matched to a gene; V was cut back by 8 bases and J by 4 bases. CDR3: CASGGVVGYEQYF. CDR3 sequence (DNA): TGTGCCAGCGGGGGGGTGGTTGGATACGAGCAGTACTTC.